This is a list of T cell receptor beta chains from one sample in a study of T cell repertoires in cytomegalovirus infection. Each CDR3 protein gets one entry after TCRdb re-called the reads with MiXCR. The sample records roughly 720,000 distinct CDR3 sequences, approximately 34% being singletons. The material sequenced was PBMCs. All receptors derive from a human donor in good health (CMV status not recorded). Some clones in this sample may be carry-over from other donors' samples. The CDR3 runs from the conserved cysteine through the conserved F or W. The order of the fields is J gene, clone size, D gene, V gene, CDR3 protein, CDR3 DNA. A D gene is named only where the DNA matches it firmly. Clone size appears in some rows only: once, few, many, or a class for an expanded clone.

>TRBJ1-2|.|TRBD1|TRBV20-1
CSAPGTGPNYGYTF
TGCAGTGCGCCCGGGACAGGTCCCAACTATGGCTACACCTTC
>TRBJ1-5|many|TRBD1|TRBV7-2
CASSQDREGQPQHF
TGTGCCAGCAGCCAAGACAGGGAAGGTCAGCCCCAGCATTTT
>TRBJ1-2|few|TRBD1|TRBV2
CASSVSAAGTGIGYTF
TGTGCCAGCAGTGTGAGTGCAGCCGGGACAGGGATCGGCTACACCTTC
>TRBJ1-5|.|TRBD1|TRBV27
CASSLSSDRAQHF
TGTGCCAGCAGTTTATCGTCGGACAGGGCCCAGCATTTT
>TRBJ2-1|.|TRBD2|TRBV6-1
CASIEKRLAGGGYGEQFF
TGTGCCAGCATTGAGAAGCGGCTAGCGGGGGGGGGGTACGGTGAGCAGTTCTTC
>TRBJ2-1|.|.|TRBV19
CASSIFGRGTRENEQFF
TGTGCCAGTAGTATATTTGGCAGGGGGACTAGGGAGAATGAGCAGTTCTTC
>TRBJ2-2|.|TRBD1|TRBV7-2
CASSFRTGSTGERFF
TGTGCCAGCAGCTTTAGGACAGGGAGTACCGGGGAGCGGTTTTTT
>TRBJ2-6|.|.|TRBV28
CASKTDKFLSGANVLTF
TGTGCCAGCAAGACTGACAAATTTCTCTCTGGGGCCAACGTCCTGACTTTC
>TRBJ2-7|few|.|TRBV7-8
CASSLVVGDSYEQYF
TGTGCCAGCAGCTTAGTGGTAGGGGACTCCTACGAGCAGTACTTC
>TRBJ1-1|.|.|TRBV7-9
CACSLETVTPAFF
TGTGCCTGCAGCTTAGAGACCGTGACCCCAGCTTTCTTT
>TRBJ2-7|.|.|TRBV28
CAISTRQGHYEQYF
TGTGCCATCAGTACCCGGCAGGGGCACTACGAGCAGTACTTC
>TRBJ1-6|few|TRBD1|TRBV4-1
CASSQAPGQPNSPLHF
TGCGCCAGCAGCCAAGCTCCGGGACAGCCTAATTCACCCCTCCACTTT
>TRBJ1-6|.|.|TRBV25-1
CASSEISRFYNSPLHF
TGTGCCAGCAGTGAAATATCACGATTCTATAATTCACCCCTCCACTTT
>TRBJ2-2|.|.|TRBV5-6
CASSLGAGQAGTGELFF
TGTGCCAGCAGCTTGGGCGCAGGGCAGGCGGGCACCGGGGAGCTGTTTTTT
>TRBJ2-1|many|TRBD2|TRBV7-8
CASSLGLAVSYNEQFF
TGTGCCAGCAGCTTAGGCCTAGCGGTCTCCTACAATGAGCAGTTCTTC
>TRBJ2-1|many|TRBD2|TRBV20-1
CSARNLAGGDEQFF
TGCAGTGCTAGAAACCTAGCGGGAGGCGATGAGCAGTTCTTC
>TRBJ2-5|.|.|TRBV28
CASSPSGGLQETQYF
TGTGCCAGCAGTCCCTCCGGAGGCCTCCAAGAGACCCAGTACTTC
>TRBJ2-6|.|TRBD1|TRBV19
CASSPPTGGGGANVLTF
TGTGCCAGTAGTCCTCCGACAGGGGGCGGCGGGGCCAACGTCCTGACTTTC
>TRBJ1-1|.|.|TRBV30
CAWTMGRNTEAFF
TGTGCCTGGACTATGGGGCGGAACACTGAAGCTTTCTTT
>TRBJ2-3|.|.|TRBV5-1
CASSLRGVSTDTQYF
TGCGCCAGCAGCTTACGTGGGGTGAGCACAGATACGCAGTATTTT
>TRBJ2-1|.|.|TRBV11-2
CASSQMGDEQFF
TGTGCCAGCAGCCAAATGGGTGACGAGCAGTTCTTC
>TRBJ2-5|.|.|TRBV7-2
CASSVRLGVGQETQYF
TGTGCCAGCAGCGTCAGACTAGGGGTAGGGCAAGAGACCCAGTACTTC
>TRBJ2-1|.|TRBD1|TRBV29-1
CSVEGQTGDSEQFF
TGCAGCGTTGAAGGCCAGACAGGGGATAGTGAGCAGTTCTTC
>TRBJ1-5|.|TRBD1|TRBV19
CASSMGTGGLGRPQHF
TGTGCCAGTAGTATGGGGACAGGGGGCCTGGGGCGGCCCCAGCATTTT
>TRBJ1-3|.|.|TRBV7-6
CASSYGPTSSGNTIYF
TGTGCCAGCAGCTACGGACCGACGAGCTCTGGAAACACCATATATTTT
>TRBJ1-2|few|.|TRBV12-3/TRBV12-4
CASSDWQNYGYTF
TGTGCCAGCAGTGACTGGCAGAACTATGGCTACACCTTC
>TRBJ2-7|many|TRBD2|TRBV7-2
CASSRLAGNEQYF
TGTGCCAGCAGCAGACTAGCAGGCAACGAGCAGTACTTC
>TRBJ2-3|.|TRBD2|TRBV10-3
CAISGENGGSTDTQYF
TGTGCCATCAGCGGGGAAAACGGGGGGAGCACAGATACGCAGTATTTT
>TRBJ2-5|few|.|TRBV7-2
CASFPGGQETQYF
TGTGCCAGTTTTCCGGGCGGGCAGGAGACCCAGTACTTC
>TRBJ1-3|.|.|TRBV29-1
CSFWNSGNTIYF
TGCAGCTTCTGGAACTCTGGAAACACCATATATTTT
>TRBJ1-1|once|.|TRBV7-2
CDSSLGAVNEAFF
TGTGACAGCAGCTTAGGGGCCGTCAATGAAGCATTCTTT
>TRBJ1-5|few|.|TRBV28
CASTHGGRGNQPQHF
TGTGCCAGCACCCATGGTGGTAGGGGCAATCAGCCCCAGCATTTT
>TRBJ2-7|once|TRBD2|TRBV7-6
CASSLAVAGGPYEQYF
TGTGCCAGCAGCTTAGCTGTAGCGGGAGGGCCTTACGAGCAGTACTTC
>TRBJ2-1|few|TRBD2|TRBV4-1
CASSQAGGGSYNEQFF
TGCGCCAGCAGCCAAGCCGGGGGGGGCTCCTACAATGAGCAGTTCTTC
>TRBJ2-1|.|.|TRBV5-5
CASRLGLSSYNEQFF
TGTGCCAGCAGGCTTGGGCTGAGCTCCTACAATGAGCAGTTCTTC
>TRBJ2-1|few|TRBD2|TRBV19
CASSMMRTSGSSGEQFF
TGTGCCAGTAGTATGATGCGGACTAGCGGGAGTAGCGGTGAGCAGTTCTTC
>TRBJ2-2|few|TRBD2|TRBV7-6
CASSLILLAGGHTGELFF
TGTGCCAGCAGCTTAATCCTCCTAGCGGGGGGGCACACCGGGGAGCTGTTTTTT
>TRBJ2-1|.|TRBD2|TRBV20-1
CSAQTSGNNEQFF
TGCAGTGCCCAGACTAGCGGGAACAATGAGCAGTTCTTC
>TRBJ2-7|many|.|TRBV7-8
CASSFGRVSSYEQYF
TGTGCCAGCAGCTTTGGCAGGGTGAGCTCCTACGAGCAGTACTTC
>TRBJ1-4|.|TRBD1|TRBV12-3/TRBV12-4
CASSGTGRTANEKLFF
TGTGCCAGCAGCGGGACAGGGCGGACGGCTAATGAAAAACTGTTTTTT
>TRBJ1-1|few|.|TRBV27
CASSSVRGRLLEAFF
TGTGCCAGCAGCTCGGTCCGTGGACGGTTACTTGAAGCTTTCTTT
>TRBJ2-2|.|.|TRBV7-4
CASSLNRELFF
TGTGCCAGCAGCTTGAACAGGGAGCTGTTTTTT
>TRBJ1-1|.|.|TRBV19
CASSIGVSTEAFF
TGTGCCAGTAGTATTGGGGTTTCAACTGAAGCTTTCTTT
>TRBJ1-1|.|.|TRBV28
CASSMPRVLREAFF
TGTGCCAGCAGTATGCCCAGGGTCCTGAGAGAAGCTTTCTTT
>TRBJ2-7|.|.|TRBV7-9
CASSPQKLGVLEQYF
TGTGCCAGCAGCCCACAGAAATTGGGGGTTCTCGAGCAGTACTTC
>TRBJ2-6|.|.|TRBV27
CASSLSGSGANVLNF
TGTGCCAGCAGTTTGTCCGGCTCTGGGGCCAACGTCCTGAATTTC
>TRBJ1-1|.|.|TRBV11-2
CASSLVPTARRTEAFF
TGTGCCAGCAGCTTAGTGCCAACAGCCCGGCGGACTGAAGCTTTCTTT